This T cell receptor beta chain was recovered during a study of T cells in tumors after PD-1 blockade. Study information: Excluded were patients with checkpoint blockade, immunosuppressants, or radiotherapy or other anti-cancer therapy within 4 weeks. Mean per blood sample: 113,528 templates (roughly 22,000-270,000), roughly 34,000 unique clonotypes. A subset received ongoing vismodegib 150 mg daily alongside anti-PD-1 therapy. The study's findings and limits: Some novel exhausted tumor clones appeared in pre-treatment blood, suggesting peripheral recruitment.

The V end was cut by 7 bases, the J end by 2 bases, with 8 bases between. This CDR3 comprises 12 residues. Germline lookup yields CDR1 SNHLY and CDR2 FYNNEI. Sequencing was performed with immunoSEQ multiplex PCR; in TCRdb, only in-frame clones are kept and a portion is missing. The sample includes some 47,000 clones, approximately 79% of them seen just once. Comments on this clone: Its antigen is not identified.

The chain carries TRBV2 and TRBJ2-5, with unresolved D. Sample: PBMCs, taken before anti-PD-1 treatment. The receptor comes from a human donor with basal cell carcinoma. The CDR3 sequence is CASTVQQETQYF. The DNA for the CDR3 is TGTGCCAGCACGGTTCAGCAAGAGACCCAGTACTTC.